Listed here are 27 T cell receptor beta chains from one sample, sequenced in a study of OX40 agonist ivuxolimab in advanced cancers. Clones were read by immunoSEQ multiplex PCR, and TCRdb kept only the in-frame ones, dropping some. This table has 55,000 to 80,000 clones, around 84% appearing once. This material consisted of CD4+ or CD8+ T cells sorted from blood, taken in a trial of the OX40 agonist ivuxolimab. These TCRs come from an adult with an advanced solid tumor such as melanoma, head and neck, liver or kidney cancer.

The chain couples TRBV27 to TRBJ1-6, with 7 bases fitting TRBD1. Germline assignment: CDR1 MNHEY and CDR2 SMNVEV (reference sequence). V shed 6 bases and J 9 bases; nucleotides not matched to a gene: 11. The CDR3 has 15 amino acids. The CDR3 is CASSFLDREGSPLHF. As DNA, the CDR3 is TGTGCCAGCAGCTTCCTAGACAGGGAGGGTTCACCCCTCCACTTT.

The chain joins TRBV19 to TRBJ2-3, with 8 positions matching TRBD1. Unmatched junction bases numbered 6, after V lost 4 bases and J lost 0 bases. Germline V lookup: CDR1 LNHDA, CDR2 SQIVND (reference sequence). The CDR3 runs 16 residues. CDR3 DNA sequence: TGTGCCAGTAGTACACCCGGGACAGGAAGCACAGATACGCAGTATTTT. Translating it yields CASSTPGTGSTDTQYF.

This clone was observed a few times. The chain couples TRBV7-8 to TRBJ1-6; D perhaps matches TRBD1 (5 bases). The length of the CDR3 is 15 residues. CDR1 is SGHVS, CDR2 FQNEAQ, per germline. V shed 7 bases and J shed 14 bases, with 24 bases lying between them. This CDR3 is CASTLGGTLGQALHF. DNA of the CDR3: TGTGCCAGCACCCTAGGAGGGACCCTCGGCCAGGCCCTCCACTTT.

The chain has TRBV27 and TRBJ2-5; the D call may be TRBD1 or TRBD2 (5 bases each). The CDR3 spans 16 residues. V gave up 1 base and J gave up 5 bases, with 17 bases separating them. Germline V CDR1 and CDR2: MNHEY, SMNVEV (reference sequence). The CDR3 DNA reads TGTGCCAGCAGTTTATTTTGGCGCCCGGGGCGGGAGACCCAGTACTTC. Translation gives CASSLFWRPGRETQYF.

V and J are TRBV30 and TRBJ1-6, with D maybe TRBD1 (5 bases). This CDR3 has 17 residues. The germline V and J ends were trimmed by 0 bases and 7 bases, with 19 bases remaining between them. Per the germline V gene, CDR1 is GTSNPN and CDR2 is SVGIG (reference sequence). DNA for the CDR3: TGTGCCTGGAGTGTAAGTGGGGGAGGAGGGTCGAATTCACCCCTCCACTTT. As protein: CAWSVSGGGGSNSPLHF.

The chain links TRBV11-1 to TRBJ1-4; the D is unclear. Germline CDR1 SGHAT, CDR2 FQDESV (reference sequence). The CDR3 covers 15 residues. The V gene lost 1 base and the J gene lost 0 bases, with 6 bases spanning the gap. CDR3 region: CASSLEQATNEKLFF. CDR3 nucleotide sequence: TGTGCCAGCAGCTTAGAACAAGCAACTAATGAAAAACTGTTTTTT.

The chain combines TRBV19 with TRBJ1-1; D ambiguous. The CDR3 runs 12 residues. The V and J ends lost 2 bases and 1 base respectively, with 2 bases between them. Germline-derived CDR1 and CDR2 are LNHDA and SQIVND (reference sequence). Here the CDR3 DNA reads TGTGCCAGTAGTATAAGGAACACTGAAGCTTTCTTT. It codes for CASSIRNTEAFF.

For this clone: This same CDR3 is encoded by further DNA sequences in the sample. The chain is built from TRBV11-3 and TRBJ1-1; D not certain. Germline-derived CDR1 and CDR2 are SGHNT and YENEEA. This CDR3 has 13 residues. V was pared by 1 base and J by 7 bases, with 10 bases between. In DNA form, the CDR3 reads TGTGCCAGCAGCTTAGGCGGGTCGGGTGAAGCTTTCTTT. As protein: CASSLGGSGEAFF.

The gene calls are TRBV29-1 and TRBJ1-1; 7 bases fit TRBD1. V was clipped by 7 bases and J by 4 bases; unmatched bases: 6. CDR1 is SQVTM, CDR2 ANQGSEA, per germline. The CDR3 contains 12 residues. CDR3 sequence (DNA): TGCAGCGGAAACAGGGGCACCACTGAAGCTTTCTTT. This encodes CSGNRGTTEAFF.

The CDR3 reads CASSYSGAGSEKLFF. The CDR3 DNA is TGTGCCAGCAGTTACTCCGGGGCGGGGAGTGAAAAACTGTTTTTT. V and J are TRBV6-5 and TRBJ1-4, with TRBD1 as a possible D gene (5 bases). Trimming shortened V by 0 bases and J by 7 bases, and 12 bases separated the two germline ends. The CDR3 length is 15 residues. The germline gives CDR1 MNHEY, CDR2 SVGAGI.

The genes are TRBV18 and TRBJ2-1; D gene uncertain. The CDR3 is 15 residues long. Trimming removed 2 bases from V and 2 bases from J, with 10 bases in between. In germline, CDR1 is KGHSH, CDR2 LQKENI. In DNA form, the CDR3 reads TGTGCCAGCTCACCAGTTCCAGGAACCTACAATGAGCAGTTCTTC. Its protein product is CASSPVPGTYNEQFF. The full variable domain, in which reference TRBV18 and TRBJ2-1 provide the parts outside the CDR3, is NAGVMQNPRHLVRRRGQEARLRCSPMKGHSHVYWYRQLPEEGLKFMVYLQKENIIDESGMPKERFSAEFPKEGPSILRIQQVVRGDSAAYFCASSPVPGTYNEQFFGPGTRLTVL.

V and J are TRBV18 and TRBJ1-3, with D possibly matching TRBD1 (6 bases). V shed 3 bases and J shed 0 bases, with 15 bases lying between them. CDR1 and CDR2 (germline): KGHSH, LQKENI. The CDR3 is made up of 17 amino acids. CDR3 in DNA: TGTGCCAGCTCACCCTTTGATACAGGGATCTCTGGAAACACCATATATTTT. This gives the protein CASSPFDTGISGNTIYF.

The rearrangement joins TRBV5-4 to TRBJ1-6, with D tentatively TRBD1 (5 bases). Trimming took off 0 bases at V and 9 bases at J, with 13 bases between the two ends. Germline V gene sequence: CDR1 SGHNT, CDR2 YYREEE (reference sequence). There are 15 residues in the CDR3. The CDR3 reads CASSLGMGRASPLHF. The DNA for the CDR3 is TGTGCCAGCAGCTTGGGAATGGGGCGGGCTTCACCCCTCCACTTT.

This CDR3 reads CASSFHGQSSRSNGYTF. CDR3 in DNA: TGTGCCAGCAGCTTCCACGGACAGTCTTCTCGAAGCAATGGCTACACCTTC. V and J are TRBV11-3 and TRBJ1-2; D is perhaps TRBD1 (6 bases). This CDR3 region has 17 residues. Trimming stripped 3 bases from V and 6 bases from J, with 23 bases between. Germline assignment: CDR1 SGHNT and CDR2 YENEEA. Full variable domain (remainder filled in from reference TRBV11-3 and TRBJ1-2): EAGVVQSPRYKIIEKKQPVAFWCNPISGHNTLYWYLQNLGQGPELLIRYENEEAVDDSQLPKDRFSAERLKGVDSTLKIQPAELGDSAVYLCASSFHGQSSRSNGYTFGSGTRLTVV.

This clone appeared many times. As DNA, the CDR3 is TGTGCCAGCAGCTTAATGCCAGGGGCGCATTCACCCCTCCACTTT. Amino acids: CASSLMPGAHSPLHF. The chain joins TRBV7-3 to TRBJ1-6, with D possibly being TRBD1 (6 bases). Germline CDR1 is SGHTA and CDR2 is FQGTGA. The ends were cut back, 1 base at V and 8 bases at J, with 12 bases in the middle. The CDR3 runs to 15 residues.

This sequence joins TRBV19 and TRBJ1-2; D is undetermined. The germline gives CDR1 LNHDA, CDR2 SQIVND (reference sequence). Trimming pared 4 bases from V and 4 bases from J, leaving 13 bases between. The CDR3 contains 14 residues. CDR3 protein: CASSNDRASYGYTF. DNA for the CDR3: TGTGCCAGTAGTAATGACCGGGCGTCCTATGGCTACACCTTC.

The chain is built from TRBV28 and TRBJ2-2; TRBD1 agrees at 7 bases. In germline, CDR1 is MDHEN, CDR2 SYDVKM. Trimming took 8 bases from V and 3 from J; bases not matched to a gene: 9. This CDR3 region has 15 residues. CDR3 sequence reads: CASGPRQGHTGELFF. CDR3 DNA sequence: TGTGCCAGCGGACCTCGACAGGGACACACCGGGGAGCTGTTTTTT.

The V gene is TRBV15, the J gene TRBJ2-7; 7 nucleotides agree with TRBD1. The germline gives CDR1 LNHNV, CDR2 YYDKDF (reference sequence). The CDR3 runs to 16 residues. The trim removed 2 bases at V and 0 bases at J, leaving 7 bases unmatched. The DNA of the CDR3 is TGTGCCACCAGCAGACCGGGACAGAAAGGCTCCTACGAGCAGTACTTC. It yields the protein CATSRPGQKGSYEQYF.

The chain joins TRBV7-2 to TRBJ2-3, with D hard to call. Trimming took off 5 bases at V and 2 bases at J, with 11 bases between the two ends. This CDR3 has 14 residues. The germline CDR1 and CDR2 sequences are SGHTA and FQGNSA. The CDR3 loop is CASSLDGTTDTQYF. The CDR3 DNA reads as TGTGCCAGCAGCCTGGACGGAACCACAGATACGCAGTATTTT.

The V and J genes are TRBV4-2 and TRBJ1-5; TRBD1 matches 10 bases. CDR1 is LGHNA, CDR2 YNFKEQ, per germline. This CDR3 comprises 15 residues. V shed 1 base, J shed 7 bases, and the junction held 4 bases outside the gene matches. The CDR3 DNA reads as TGTGCCAGCAGCCAAGGGGTGGACAGGGGGCAGCCCCAGCATTTT. This sequence encodes CASSQGVDRGQPQHF.

The chain links TRBV11-3 to TRBJ1-3; maybe TRBD1 (5 bases). The germline V gene has CDR1 SGHNT and CDR2 YENEEA. This CDR3 is 14 amino acids long. Between the trimmed V and J ends, which lost 5 bases and 0 bases, there was a span of 8 bases. The CDR3 bases are TGTGCCAGCAGCAAGGGGCCCTCTGGAAACACCATATATTTT. It is translated as CASSKGPSGNTIYF.

The V and J genes are TRBV30 and TRBJ2-1; the D gene is possibly TRBD2 (6 bases). This CDR3 has 17 residues. V was pared by 2 bases and J by 4 bases, with 21 bases between. In germline, CDR1 is GTSNPN, CDR2 SVGIG (reference sequence). CDR3: CAWSSFSGSPSYNEQFF. The CDR3 nucleotides are TGTGCCTGGAGTTCCTTTTCCGGGAGCCCGTCTTACAATGAGCAGTTCTTC.

CDR3 coding DNA: TGTGCCTGCAGGACTAGCGGGGGTCTTAACACCGGGGAGCTGTTTTTT. Protein sequence: CACRTSGGLNTGELFF. The V call is TRBV19, the J call TRBJ2-2; 13 positions match TRBD2. This CDR3 comprises 16 residues. Germline values: CDR1 LNHDA, CDR2 SQIVND (reference sequence). The ends lost 11 bases at V and 2 bases at J; junction bases unmatched: 8.

The gene calls are TRBV5-4 and TRBJ2-3, with unresolved D. The CDR3 runs to 13 residues. The ends were cut back, 3 bases at V and 2 bases at J, with 7 bases in the middle. Germline V gives CDR1 SGHNT, CDR2 YYREEE (reference sequence). CDR3 coding DNA: TGTGCCAGCAGCTCGATCCCCACAGATACGCAGTATTTT. Encoded protein: CASSSIPTDTQYF.

The rearrangement joins TRBV14 to TRBJ1-2; D uncertain. Trimming left V 2 bases short and J 8 bases short, with 27 bases between. CDR1 is SGHDN, CDR2 FVKESK, per germline. This CDR3 is built from 18 residues. The CDR3 reads CASSQLPPSLANPSGYTF. The CDR3 DNA sequence: TGTGCCAGCAGCCAACTTCCTCCCTCTTTAGCAAACCCTAGCGGCTACACCTTC.

This chain connects TRBV6-5 to TRBJ1-2; D is unresolved. This CDR3 is built from 12 residues. Trimming stripped 6 bases from V and 5 bases from J, with 10 bases between. The germline CDR1 and CDR2 sequences are MNHEY and SVGAGI. This CDR3 is CASRAGLYGYTF. CDR3 sequence (DNA): TGTGCCAGCAGGGCGGGGTTGTATGGCTACACCTTC.

The chain couples TRBV10-3 to TRBJ2-1, with 16 bases identical to TRBD2. The ends lost 7 bases at V and 12 bases at J; junction bases unmatched: 6. The germline V gene encodes CDR1 ENHRY and CDR2 SYGVKD. This CDR3 region has 14 residues. CDR3 sequence: CAIKPGLAGGLQFF. The CDR3, as DNA: TGTGCCATCAAGCCGGGACTAGCGGGGGGGCTGCAGTTCTTC.